The 12 T cell receptor beta chains listed next were all sequenced from one sample in a study of cytomegalovirus exposure and HLA in healthy donors. Researchers ran the PCR with 60 Vbeta and 13 Jbeta primers. Libraries were prepared by immunoSEQ multiplex PCR; TCRdb keeps only in-frame clonotypes and omits some of them. The data contain 130,000 to 150,000 clones, 64% of them singletons. The sequenced sample consisted of PBMCs. These receptors all stem from a woman in her twenties or thirties in good health and CMV-seropositive.

J is TRBJ1-3 and V is TRBV11-2, with a tentative D call TRBD1 (5 bases). V gave up 3 bases and J gave up 3 bases, with 15 bases separating them. The CDR3 has 16 amino acids. From germline, CDR1 is SGHAT and CDR2 FQNNGV. CDR3: CASSFLSGNRGNTIYF. For the CDR3, the DNA is TGTGCCAGCAGCTTTCTATCAGGGAACCGTGGAAACACCATATATTTT.

The genes are TRBV2 and TRBJ2-7; D might be TRBD1 (6 bases). Trimming pared 8 bases from V and 7 bases from J, leaving 15 bases between. The CDR3 has 12 residues. CDR1 is SNHLY, CDR2 FYNNEI, per germline. The chain's CDR3 is CASGGTGWEQYF. In nucleotides, the CDR3 is TGTGCCAGCGGAGGAACAGGGTGGGAGCAGTACTTC.

The chain links TRBV2 to TRBJ2-3; 9 nucleotides agree with TRBD1. The CDR3 extends over 15 amino acids. Germline V gene lookup returns CDR1 SNHLY and CDR2 FYNNEI. V dropped 7 bases and J dropped 4; count of bases not matched to a gene: 9. Here the CDR3 DNA reads TGTGCCAGCACCCCGGACAGGGGTGGCCCAGATACGCAGTATTTT. It specifies CASTPDRGGPDTQYF.

The gene calls are TRBV19 and TRBJ2-7; TRBD1 matches 8 bases. The CDR3 loop spans 14 amino acids. Germline CDR1 is LNHDA and CDR2 is SQIVND (reference sequence). The J segment lost 5 bases and the V segment lost 5 bases, leaving 8 bases of the junction unmatched. The CDR3 DNA follows: TGTGCCAGTAGTTTTTACCGGGACAGGAACGAGCAGTACTTC. Its protein product is CASSFYRDRNEQYF.

This clone occurred once. V is TRBV10-1 and J is TRBJ2-7; TRBD2 matches 8 bases. V gave up 4 bases and J gave up 5 bases; unmatched junction bases: 13. Germline V gene lookup returns CDR1 WNHNN and CDR2 SYGVQD (reference sequence). CDR3 length equals 16 residues. The CDR3, as DNA: TGCGCCAGCAGTGTAACTAGCGGAACCCCAAGGAACGAGCAGTACTTC. It is translated as CASSVTSGTPRNEQYF.

This clone appeared once. The chain recombines TRBV2 with TRBJ1-1; tentatively, D is TRBD1 (5 bases). Trimming shortened V by 7 bases and J by 11 bases, and 17 bases separated the two germline ends. This CDR3 contains 12 residues. Germline V gene lookup returns CDR1 SNHLY and CDR2 FYNNEI. The CDR3 protein is CASNGRVNGAFF. CDR3 nucleotides: TGTGCCAGCAATGGCAGGGTGAACGGGGCTTTCTTT.

The chain employs TRBV18 and TRBJ2-7, with D maybe TRBD2 (7 bases). V lost 5 bases and J 0 bases, leaving 20 bases between the germline ends. CDR3 length: 17 amino acids. Germline V CDR1 and CDR2: KGHSH, LQKENI. This chain's CDR3 is CASSIGTGGSSSYEQYF. The CDR3 DNA reads TGTGCCAGCTCAATTGGAACGGGGGGCTCTAGCTCCTACGAGCAGTACTTC. Looking up the rest from reference TRBV18 and TRBJ2-7 gives the full variable domain: NAGVMQNPRHLVRRRGQEARLRCSPMKGHSHVYWYRQLPEEGLKFMVYLQKENIIDESGMPKERFSAEFPKEGPSILRIQQVVRGDSAAYFCASSIGTGGSSSYEQYFGPGTRLTVT.

The genes are TRBV7-9 and TRBJ2-7, with D possibly being TRBD2 (6 bases). Trimming cost V 5 bases and J 2 bases, with 19 bases left between them. The CDR3 covers 16 residues. CDR1 and CDR2 (germline): SEHNR, FQNEAQ (reference sequence). The CDR3 nucleotides read TGTGCCAGCAGCACCACCATGGCGGGACTGACCTACGAGCAGTACTTC. Protein product: CASSTTMAGLTYEQYF.

This clone was found a few times. This chain connects TRBV4-1 to TRBJ2-7; tentative D call: TRBD2 (6 bases). This CDR3 region has 13 residues. The V end lost 6 bases, the J end lost 5 bases, and 14 bases lay between the germline ends. Germline V gene data show CDR1 as MGHRA and CDR2 as YSYEKL. The CDR3 region is CASRDGSMDEQYF. Written as DNA, the CDR3 is TGCGCCAGCAGAGACGGGAGCATGGACGAGCAGTACTTC.

V and J are TRBV19 and TRBJ1-5, with a weak D call TRBD1 (6 bases). This CDR3 has 15 residues. Germline CDR1 reads LNHDA; CDR2 reads SQIVND (reference sequence). The V end lost 7 bases, the J end lost 1 base, and 14 bases lay between the germline ends. This CDR3 reads CASMSAGASNQPQHF. The CDR3 region has the DNA TGTGCCAGTATGTCGGCAGGGGCGAGCAATCAGCCCCAGCATTTT.

A single count supports this clone. The chain joins TRBV5-1 to TRBJ2-7, with D uncertain. Germline-derived CDR1 and CDR2 are SGHRS and YFSETQ. V was cut by 4 bases and J by 0 bases, with 11 bases left in between. This CDR3 is built from 14 residues. The CDR3, as DNA: TGCGCCAGCAGCGACCCGCGAGGCTCCTACGAGCAGTACTTC. Translation: CASSDPRGSYEQYF.

This chain joins TRBV19 and TRBJ2-5, with TRBD2 identical over 7 bases. CDR1 and CDR2 (germline): LNHDA, SQIVND (reference sequence). The CDR3 length is 14 residues. The V segment lost 7 bases and the J segment 3 bases; nucleotides outside the gene matches: 8. The CDR3 coding sequence is TGTGCCAGTATGTCGGCAGGGAGGGAAGAGACCCAGTACTTC. This codes for CASMSAGREETQYF.